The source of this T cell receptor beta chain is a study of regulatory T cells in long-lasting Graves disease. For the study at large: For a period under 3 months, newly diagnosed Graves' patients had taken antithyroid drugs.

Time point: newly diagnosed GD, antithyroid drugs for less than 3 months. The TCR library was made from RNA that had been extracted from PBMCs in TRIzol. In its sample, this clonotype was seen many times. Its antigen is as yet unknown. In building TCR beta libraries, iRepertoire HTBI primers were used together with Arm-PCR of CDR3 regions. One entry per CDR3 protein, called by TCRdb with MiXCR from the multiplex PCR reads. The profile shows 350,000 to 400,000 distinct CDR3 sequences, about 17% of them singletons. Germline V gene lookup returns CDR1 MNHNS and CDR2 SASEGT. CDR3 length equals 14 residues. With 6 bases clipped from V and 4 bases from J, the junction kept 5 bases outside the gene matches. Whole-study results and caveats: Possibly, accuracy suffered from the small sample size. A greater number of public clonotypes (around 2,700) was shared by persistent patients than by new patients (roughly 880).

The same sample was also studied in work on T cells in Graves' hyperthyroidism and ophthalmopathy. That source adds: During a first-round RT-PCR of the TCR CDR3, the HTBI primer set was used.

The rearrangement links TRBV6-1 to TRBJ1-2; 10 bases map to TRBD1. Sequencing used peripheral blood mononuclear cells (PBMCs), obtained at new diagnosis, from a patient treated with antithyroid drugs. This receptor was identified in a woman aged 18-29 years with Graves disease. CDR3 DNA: TGTGCCAGCAGCCACCGGGACAGGGGCTATGGCTACACCTTC. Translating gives CASSHRDRGYGYTF.